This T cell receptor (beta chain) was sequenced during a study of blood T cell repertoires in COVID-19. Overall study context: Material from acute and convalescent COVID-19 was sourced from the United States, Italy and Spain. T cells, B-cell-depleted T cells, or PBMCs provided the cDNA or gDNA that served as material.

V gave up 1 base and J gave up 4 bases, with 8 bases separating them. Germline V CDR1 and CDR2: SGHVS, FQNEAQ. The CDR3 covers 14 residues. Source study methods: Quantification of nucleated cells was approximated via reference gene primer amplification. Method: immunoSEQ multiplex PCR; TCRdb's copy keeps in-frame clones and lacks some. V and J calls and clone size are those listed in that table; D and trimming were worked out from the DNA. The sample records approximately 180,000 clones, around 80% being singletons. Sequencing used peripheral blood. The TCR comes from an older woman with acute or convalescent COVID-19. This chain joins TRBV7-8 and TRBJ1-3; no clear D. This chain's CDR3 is CASSLVQYGNTIYF. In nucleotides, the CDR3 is TGTGCCAGCAGCTTAGTACAGTACGGAAACACCATATATTTT.